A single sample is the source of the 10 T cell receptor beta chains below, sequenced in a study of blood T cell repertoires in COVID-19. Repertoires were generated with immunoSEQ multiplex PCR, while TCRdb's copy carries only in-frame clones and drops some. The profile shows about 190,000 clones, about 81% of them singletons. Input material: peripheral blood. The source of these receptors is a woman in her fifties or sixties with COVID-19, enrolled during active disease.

CDR3 protein: CASSLAGNTGELFF. The CDR3 DNA sequence: TGCGCCAGCAGCTTGGCGGGGAACACCGGGGAGCTGTTTTTT. The chain links TRBV5-1 to TRBJ2-2; no firm D call. There are 14 residues in the CDR3. Germline V gene data show CDR1 as SGHRS and CDR2 as YFSETQ. Trimming cost V 0 bases and J 1 base, with 4 bases left between them.

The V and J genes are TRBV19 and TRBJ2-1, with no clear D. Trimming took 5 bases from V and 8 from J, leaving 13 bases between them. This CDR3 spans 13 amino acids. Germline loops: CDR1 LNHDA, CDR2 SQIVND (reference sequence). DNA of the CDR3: TGTGCCAGTAGTCACCGAGGTCCCGATGAGCAGTTCTTC. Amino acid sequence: CASSHRGPDEQFF.

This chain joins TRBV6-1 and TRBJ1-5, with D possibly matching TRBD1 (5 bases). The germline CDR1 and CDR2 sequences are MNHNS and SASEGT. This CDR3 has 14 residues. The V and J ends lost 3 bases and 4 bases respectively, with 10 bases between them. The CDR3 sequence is CASSDMGGNQPQHF. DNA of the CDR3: TGTGCCAGCAGTGACATGGGGGGGAATCAGCCCCAGCATTTT.

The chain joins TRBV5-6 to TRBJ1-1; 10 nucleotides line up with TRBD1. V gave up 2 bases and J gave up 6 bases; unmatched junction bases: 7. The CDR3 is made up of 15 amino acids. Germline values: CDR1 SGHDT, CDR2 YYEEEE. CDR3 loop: CASSLTGTGEPEAFF. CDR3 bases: TGTGCCAGCAGCTTAACAGGGACAGGGGAACCTGAAGCTTTCTTT.

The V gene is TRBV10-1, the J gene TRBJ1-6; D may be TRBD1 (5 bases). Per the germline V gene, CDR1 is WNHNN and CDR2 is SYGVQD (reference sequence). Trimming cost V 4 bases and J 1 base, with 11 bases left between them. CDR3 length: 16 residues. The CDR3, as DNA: TGCGCCAGCAGTGTAGGGGAAGGATCCTATAATTCACCCCTCCACTTT. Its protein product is CASSVGEGSYNSPLHF.

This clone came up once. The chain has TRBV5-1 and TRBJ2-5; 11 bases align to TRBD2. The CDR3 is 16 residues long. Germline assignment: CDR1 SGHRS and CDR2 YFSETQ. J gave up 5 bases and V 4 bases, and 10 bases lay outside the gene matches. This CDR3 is CASSRLTSGAGETQYF. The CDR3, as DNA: TGCGCCAGCAGCCGACTGACTAGCGGGGCCGGGGAGACCCAGTACTTC.

The CDR3 region is CASSEQASTEAFF. The CDR3 bases are TGCGCCAGCAGCGAACAGGCTTCCACTGAAGCTTTCTTT. The V call is TRBV5-1, the J call TRBJ1-1; weak D call: TRBD1 (5 bases). In germline, CDR1 is SGHRS, CDR2 YFSETQ. The CDR3 has 13 amino acids. The V end lost 4 bases, the J end lost 4 bases, and 11 bases lay between the germline ends.

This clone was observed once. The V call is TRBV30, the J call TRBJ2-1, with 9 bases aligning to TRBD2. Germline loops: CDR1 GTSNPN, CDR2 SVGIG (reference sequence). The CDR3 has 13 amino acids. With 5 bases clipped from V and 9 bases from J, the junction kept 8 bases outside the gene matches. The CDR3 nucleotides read TGTGCCTGGTCCCTTAGCGGGAGCGGTGAGCAGTTCTTC. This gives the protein CAWSLSGSGEQFF.

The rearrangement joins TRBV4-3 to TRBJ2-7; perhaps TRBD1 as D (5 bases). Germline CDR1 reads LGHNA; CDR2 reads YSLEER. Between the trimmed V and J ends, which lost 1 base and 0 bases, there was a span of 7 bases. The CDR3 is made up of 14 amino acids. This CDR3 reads CASSQGTSSYEQYF. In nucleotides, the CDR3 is TGCGCCAGCAGCCAAGGGACATCCTCCTACGAGCAGTACTTC.

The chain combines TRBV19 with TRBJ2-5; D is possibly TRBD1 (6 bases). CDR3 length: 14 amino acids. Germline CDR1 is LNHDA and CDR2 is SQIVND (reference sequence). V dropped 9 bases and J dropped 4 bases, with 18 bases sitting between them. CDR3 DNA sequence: TGTGCCAGCCGTCCCGTGGGGGCCCGAGAGACCCAGTACTTC. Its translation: CASRPVGARETQYF. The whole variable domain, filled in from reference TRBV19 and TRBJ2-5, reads DGGITQSPKYLFRKEGQNVTLSCEQNLNHDAMYWYRQDPGQGLRLIYYSQIVNDFQKGDIAEGYSVSREKKESFPLTVTSAQKNPTAFYLCASRPVGARETQYFGPGTRLLVL.